The next 23 T cell receptor beta chains were all read from a single sample in a study of OX40 agonist ivuxolimab in advanced cancers. TCRdb keeps only in-frame clones here, not all; method: immunoSEQ multiplex PCR. The sample has tens of thousands of clones, about nine tenths seen once. Sequencing was performed on CD4+ or CD8+ T cells sorted from blood, taken in a trial of the OX40 agonist ivuxolimab. The receptors derive from an adult with an advanced solid tumor such as melanoma, head and neck, liver or kidney cancer.

This clone was picked up one time. The CDR3 protein is CASSSINGGRGNEQFF. CDR3 bases: TGTGCCAGCAGCTCAATCAATGGCGGGAGAGGGAATGAGCAGTTCTTC. The chain is built from TRBV11-2 and TRBJ2-1, with 7 bases fitting TRBD2. V lost 4 bases and J lost 7; bases outside the gene matches: 13. Per the germline V gene, CDR1 is SGHAT and CDR2 is FQNNGV. The CDR3 runs to 16 residues.

The chain is built from TRBV13 and TRBJ1-1, with D perhaps TRBD1 (6 bases). CDR1 and CDR2 (germline): PRHDT, FYEKMQ (reference sequence). Between the trimmed V and J ends, which lost 0 bases and 11 bases, there was a span of 13 bases. The CDR3 totals 13 residues. CDR3 coding DNA: TGTGCCAGCAGCTTAGGCTCCGGGACAAGGGCTTTCTTT. This sequence encodes CASSLGSGTRAFF.

The chain carries TRBV30 and TRBJ1-2, with TRBD1 as a possible D gene (6 bases). Germline V gene lookup returns CDR1 GTSNPN and CDR2 SVGIG (reference sequence). This CDR3 spans 16 amino acids. Trimming took 4 bases from V and 3 from J, leaving 21 bases between them. The CDR3 spells CAWNPQGTILDYGYTF. The CDR3 DNA follows: TGTGCCTGGAACCCACAGGGCACCATCCTGGACTATGGCTACACCTTC. Full variable domain (remainder filled in from reference TRBV30 and TRBJ1-2): SQTIHQWPATLVQPVGSPLSLECTVEGTSNPNLYWYRQAAGRGLQLLFYSVGIGQISSEVPQNLSASRPQDRQFILSSKKLLLSDSGFYLCAWNPQGTILDYGYTFGSGTRLTVV.

This clone has just one count. The chain is built from TRBV2 and TRBJ1-5, with no clear D. This CDR3 is built from 13 residues. The V gene's germline CDR1 is SNHLY and CDR2 FYNNEI. The ends were cut back, 0 bases at V and 4 bases at J, with 4 bases in the middle. The CDR3 DNA is TGTGCCAGCAGTGAAGCTGAAAATCAGCCCCAGCATTTT. Encoded protein: CASSEAENQPQHF.

Here the CDR3 reads CASGLDGGNNEQFF. The CDR3 DNA is TGTGCTAGTGGTTTGGACGGGGGGAACAATGAGCAGTTCTTC. The chain joins TRBV12-5 to TRBJ2-1, with 7 bases that match TRBD2. CDR1 is LGHNT and CDR2 is FRNRAP in the germline V gene. This CDR3 spans 14 amino acids. Germline trimming cut 1 base from V and 5 bases from J; bases unmatched to any gene: 2.

The chain carries TRBV5-1 and TRBJ2-1; unclear D gene. The V end was cut by 0 bases, the J end by 1 base, with 5 bases between. The CDR3 is 14 amino acids. In germline, CDR1 is SGHRS, CDR2 YFSETQ. DNA for the CDR3: TGCGCCAGCAGCTTGGTCCGTTCCTACAATGAGCAGTTCTTC. Translated: CASSLVRSYNEQFF.

The gene calls are TRBV7-8 and TRBJ2-7; TRBD2 is a possible D gene (5 bases). CDR1 is SGHVS and CDR2 is FQNEAQ in the germline V gene. V gave up 3 bases and J gave up 2 bases, with 14 bases separating them. This CDR3 is built from 15 residues. CDR3 amino acids: CASSFSGRGTYEQYF. The CDR3 DNA reads as TGTGCCAGCAGCTTTAGTGGGAGAGGGACCTACGAGCAGTACTTC.

The rearrangement uses TRBV11-3 and TRBJ2-1; D gene ambiguous. V was pared by 3 bases and J by 4 bases, with 7 bases between. The CDR3 sequence is 13 residues long. Germline V lookup: CDR1 SGHNT, CDR2 YENEEA. DNA for the CDR3: TGTGCCAGCAGCTTTGGGGTGTACAATGAGCAGTTCTTC. Amino acid sequence: CASSFGVYNEQFF.

The genes are TRBV5-1 and TRBJ1-2, with D maybe TRBD1 (5 bases). V was cut by 3 bases and J by 1 base, with 10 bases left in between. The CDR3 covers 14 residues. Germline V CDR1 and CDR2: SGHRS, YFSETQ. CDR3 in amino acids: CASSWIGVNYGYTF. CDR3 sequence (DNA): TGCGCCAGCAGCTGGATAGGGGTTAACTATGGCTACACCTTC.

J is TRBJ2-2 and V is TRBV2; the D is unclear. V was trimmed by 3 bases and J by 7 bases, leaving 3 bases between them. Germline V lookup: CDR1 SNHLY, CDR2 FYNNEI. The length of the CDR3 is 11 residues. The CDR3 nucleotides are TGTGCCAGCAGTGAGGGCGGGGAGCTGTTTTTT. Translating it yields CASSEGGELFF. Full variable domain (rest looked up from reference TRBV2 and TRBJ2-2): EPEVTQTPSHQVTQMGQEVILRCVPISNHLYFYWYRQILGQKVEFLVSFYNNEISEKSEIFDDQFSVERPDGSNFTLKIRSTKLEDSAMYFCASSEGGELFFGEGSRLTVL.

This chain uses TRBV7-8 with TRBJ2-5; TRBD1 might be the D (6 bases). Trimming took 1 base from V and 5 from J, leaving 8 bases between them. This CDR3 has 13 amino acids. Per germline, CDR1 SGHVS and CDR2 FQNEAQ. The CDR3 coding sequence is TGTGCCAGCAGCTTAGGGGGGCTGGAGACCCAGTACTTC. It is translated as CASSLGGLETQYF. The full variable domain, rest sourced from reference TRBV7-8 and TRBJ2-5, is GAGVSQSPRYKVAKRGQDVALRCDPISGHVSLFWYQQALGQGPEFLTYFQNEAQLDKSGLPSDRFFAERPEGSVSTLKIQRTQQEDSAVYLCASSLGGLETQYFGPGTRLLVL.

The gene calls are TRBV1 and TRBJ2-5; TRBD2, as called in the table, went unchecked against the DNA. TRBV1 is listed as a pseudogene. This CDR3 contains 14 residues. The CDR3 region is CTSSQGLPKTSQYF. As DNA, the CDR3 is TGCACCAGCAGCCAAGGACTACCGAAGACGTCCCAGTACTTC.

The J gene is TRBJ2-3, the V gene TRBV7-9; D is perhaps TRBD1 or TRBD2 (5 bases each). The ends were cut back, 0 bases at V and 2 bases at J, with 9 bases in the middle. This CDR3 spans 15 amino acids. Germline loops: CDR1 SEHNR, CDR2 FQNEAQ (reference sequence). CDR3 protein: CASSLAGGNTDTQYF. The CDR3 DNA reads as TGTGCCAGCAGCTTAGCTGGGGGAAACACAGATACGCAGTATTTT.

The V call is TRBV7-2, the J call TRBJ1-5; D gene ambiguous. V dropped 1 base and J dropped 5 bases, with 9 bases sitting between them. The CDR3 consists of 14 residues. The germline CDR1 and CDR2 sequences are SGHTA and FQGNSA. DNA of the CDR3: TGTGCCAGCAGCTTAGTGTTTCGGGATCAGCCCCAGCATTTT. Translated, it gives CASSLVFRDQPQHF.

The chain carries TRBV15 and TRBJ2-5; D is possibly TRBD2 (5 bases). The V gene lost 5 bases and the J gene lost 1 base, with 11 bases spanning the gap. CDR1 is LNHNV, CDR2 YYDKDF, per germline (reference sequence). The CDR3 runs to 14 residues. This CDR3 reads CATSLGGPQETQYF. CDR3 bases: TGTGCCACCAGCTTGGGCGGGCCCCAAGAGACCCAGTACTTC.

This clone was seen only once. The chain links TRBV9 to TRBJ1-1; no clear D. The length of the CDR3 is 13 residues. The germline V gene encodes CDR1 SGDLS and CDR2 YYNGEE. The V end was cut by 0 bases, the J end by 5 bases, with 8 bases between. CDR3 nucleotides: TGTGCCAGCAGCGTAGGGGTTGAAACTGAAGCTTTCTTT. Amino acid sequence: CASSVGVETEAFF.

This chain connects TRBV19 to TRBJ1-4; D is ambiguous. V lost 5 bases to trimming and J lost 5 bases, with 9 bases between them. Germline V gives CDR1 LNHDA, CDR2 SQIVND (reference sequence). The CDR3 loop spans 13 amino acids. This CDR3 reads CASSWAVNEKLFF. The CDR3 DNA is TGTGCCAGTAGTTGGGCGGTAAATGAAAAACTGTTTTTT.

The count of this clone is one. J is TRBJ2-2 and V is TRBV2; D tentatively fits TRBD1 or TRBD2 (6 bases each). V gave up 7 bases and J gave up 4 bases, with 10 bases separating them. Germline CDR1 is SNHLY and CDR2 is FYNNEI. CDR3 length: 13 residues. CDR3 nucleotide sequence: TGTGCCAGCATTAGGGGGGTCACCGGGGAGCTGTTTTTT. It yields the protein CASIRGVTGELFF.

This clone was picked up one time. This chain joins TRBV7-9 and TRBJ2-5; 8 bases agree with TRBD2. Germline loops: CDR1 SEHNR, CDR2 FQNEAQ (reference sequence). The ends lost 6 bases at V and 4 bases at J; junction bases unmatched: 7. This CDR3 region has 14 residues. Written as DNA, the CDR3 is TGTGCCAGCAGTTCGACTCGGGGGGGAGAGACCCAGTACTTC. This codes for CASSSTRGGETQYF.

This chain connects TRBV5-1 to TRBJ2-7; D not certain. V lost 2 bases and J lost 2, with 20 bases in between. Germline lookup yields CDR1 SGHRS and CDR2 YFSETQ. The length of the CDR3 is 17 residues. The CDR3 nucleotides are TGCGCCAGCAGCTTCGACAAGTATTCGTCCTCTACCTACGAGCAGTACTTC. It translates to CASSFDKYSSSTYEQYF. Variable domain in full (rest from reference TRBV5-1 and TRBJ2-7): KAGVTQTPRYLIKTRGQQVTLSCSPISGHRSVSWYQQTPGQGLQFLFEYFSETQRNKGNFPGRFSGRQFSNSRSEMNVSTLELGDSALYLCASSFDKYSSSTYEQYFGPGTRLTVT.

This chain joins TRBV6-6 and TRBJ2-2; D call uncertain. Looked up from germline, CDR1 is MNHNY and CDR2 is SVGAGI (reference sequence). Trimming pared 7 bases from V and 1 base from J, leaving 10 bases between. The length of the CDR3 is 14 residues. The CDR3 region has the DNA TGTGCCAGCATGCCAAAGAAGAACACCGGGGAGCTGTTTTTT. Translated, it gives CASMPKKNTGELFF.

The chain links TRBV6-6 to TRBJ1-1; TRBD1 agrees at 7 bases. V was clipped by 10 bases and J by 12 bases; unmatched bases: 20. CDR3 size: 14 residues. CDR1 and CDR2 from the germline V gene are MNHNY and SVGAGI (reference sequence). CDR3 amino acids: CAIKSGSGGEVSFF. The CDR3 DNA is TGTGCCATCAAAAGCGGTTCAGGGGGTGAAGTATCTTTCTTT.

The chain carries TRBV28 and TRBJ1-1, with 7 bases lining up with TRBD1. Germline loops: CDR1 MDHEN, CDR2 SYDVKM. Germline trimming cut 3 bases from V and 1 base from J; bases unmatched to any gene: 8. The CDR3 is made up of 16 amino acids. The DNA of the CDR3 is TGTGCCAGCAGTTTTTGGGACAGCAGGTGGAACACTGAAGCTTTCTTT. Translating gives CASSFWDSRWNTEAFF.